A single sample gave rise to the 30 T cell receptor beta chains below, sequenced in a study of cytomegalovirus exposure and HLA in healthy donors (dated by TCRdb to about 2017). Libraries came from the immunoSEQ multiplex PCR assay. The table comes from immuneACCESS by way of TCRdb, which keeps in-frame sequences with V and J called. Part of the clones is missing from these tables; in studies checked, under half for an unresolved V gene and the rest for unknown reasons. The sample contains roughly 330,000 clones, 75% to 90% of them found a single time. The ten top clones hold roughly 1.2% of the sample. Sequencing was carried out using PBMCs. The receptor set was obtained from a woman in her twenties or thirties in good health and CMV-seropositive.

This chain joins TRBV28 and TRBJ2-5, with D unclear. The CDR3 length is 13 residues. V was clipped by 8 bases and J by 3 bases, with 13 bases between them. Germline lookup yields CDR1 MDHEN and CDR2 SYDVKM. CDR3 sequence (DNA): TGTGCCAGCTCAGGCCTAAAGGAAGAGACCCAGTACTTC. Amino acid sequence: CASSGLKEETQYF.

The V and J genes are TRBV27 and TRBJ2-7; tentatively, D is TRBD1 or TRBD2 (5 bases each). The CDR3 sequence is 14 residues long. Germline CDR1 MNHEY, CDR2 SMNVEV (reference sequence). V dropped 2 bases and J dropped 6 bases, with 14 bases sitting between them. The CDR3 region has the DNA TGTGCCAGCAGTTTAGTTGGGGGACGGGGCGAGCAGTACTTC. This gives the protein CASSLVGGRGEQYF.

The V gene is TRBV4-2, the J gene TRBJ1-5; TRBD1 is a possible D gene (5 bases). V dropped 0 bases and J dropped 6 bases, with 21 bases sitting between them. This CDR3 spans 18 amino acids. Germline assignment: CDR1 LGHNA and CDR2 YNFKEQ. In DNA, the CDR3 is TGTGCCAGCAGCCAAGATCCCAGGGTTGGGACCGCAAGTCAGCCCCAGCATTTT. As protein: CASSQDPRVGTASQPQHF.

The CDR3 DNA reads as TGTGCCACCAGCCCCAAAAGAGATACGCAGTATTTT. As protein: CATSPKRDTQYF. The rearrangement joins TRBV15 to TRBJ2-3; D ambiguous. V lost 5 bases to trimming and J lost 5 bases, with 8 bases between them. The V gene's germline CDR1 is LNHNV and CDR2 YYDKDF (reference sequence). The CDR3 length is 12 residues.

The chain recombines TRBV5-1 with TRBJ2-7, with D perhaps TRBD2 (6 bases). Germline V gene data show CDR1 as SGHRS and CDR2 as YFSETQ. The CDR3 is made up of 13 amino acids. V gave up 0 bases and J gave up 5 bases, with 9 bases separating them. The CDR3 is CASSLDRGNEQYF. CDR3 in DNA: TGCGCCAGCAGCTTGGATCGGGGGAACGAGCAGTACTTC.

This clone occurred a few times. The genes are TRBV7-9 and TRBJ2-2; weak D call: TRBD2 (5 bases). The CDR3 loop spans 11 amino acids. V was clipped by 5 bases and J by 7 bases, with 5 bases between them. Germline lookup yields CDR1 SEHNR and CDR2 FQNEAQ (reference sequence). The CDR3 region has the DNA TGTGCCAGCAGCGCGGGCGGGGAGCTGTTTTTT. Protein sequence: CASSAGGELFF. The whole variable domain, remainder taken from reference TRBV7-9 and TRBJ2-2, is DTGVSQNPRHKITKRGQNVTFRCDPISEHNRLYWYRQTLGQGPEFLTYFQNEAQLEKSRLLSDRFSAERPKGSFSTLEIQRTEQGDSAMYLCASSAGGELFFGEGSRLTVL.

This clone appeared a few times. This chain uses TRBV6-1 with TRBJ1-5; the match to TRBD1 covers 7 bases. Germline CDR1 reads MNHNS; CDR2 reads SASEGT. The V segment lost 7 bases and the J segment 2 bases; nucleotides outside the gene matches: 5. This CDR3 contains 14 residues. CDR3 in amino acids: CASKTGPGNQPQHF. The CDR3 nucleotides read TGTGCCAGCAAGACAGGGCCAGGCAATCAGCCCCAGCATTTT.

The gene calls are TRBV7-3 and TRBJ1-2, with D perhaps matching TRBD1 (5 bases). V lost 5 bases, J lost 4 bases, and 20 bases lay in between. The length of the CDR3 is 16 residues. Germline lookup yields CDR1 SGHTA and CDR2 FQGTGA. CDR3 nucleotide sequence: TGTGCCAGCAGCCCATCCCCCCTGGGGGAGTCCTATGGCTACACCTTC. It translates to CASSPSPLGESYGYTF.

The chain uses TRBV14 and TRBJ1-6; D is unclear. Trimming took 0 bases from V and 13 from J, leaving 10 bases between them. The CDR3 loop spans 13 amino acids. Germline V gene data show CDR1 as SGHDN and CDR2 as FVKESK. The CDR3 sequence: CASSQDPSSPLHF. CDR3 sequence (DNA): TGTGCCAGCAGCCAAGATCCGAGTTCGCCCCTCCACTTT.

The V gene is TRBV25-1, the J gene TRBJ2-7; D gene uncertain. The V gene's germline CDR1 is MGHDK and CDR2 SYGVNS. The CDR3 sequence is 14 residues long. V lost 2 bases and J 0 bases, leaving 8 bases between the germline ends. The CDR3 sequence is CASSETKFSYEQYF. The CDR3 region has the DNA TGTGCCAGCAGTGAAACTAAATTCTCCTACGAGCAGTACTTC.

The chain links TRBV28 to TRBJ1-3; no firm D call. The CDR3 is 14 residues long. V was clipped by 2 bases and J by 9 bases, with 14 bases between them. CDR1 and CDR2 (germline): MDHEN, SYDVKM. The CDR3 is CASSLGDTRSTIYF. CDR3 bases: TGTGCCAGCAGTTTAGGAGACACGCGATCCACCATATATTTT.

This clone was recorded once. The V and J genes are TRBV2 and TRBJ2-1; D gene ambiguous. The V gene's germline CDR1 is SNHLY and CDR2 FYNNEI. Trimming removed 4 bases at V and 7 bases at J, with 11 bases between. The CDR3 runs to 13 residues. CDR3 in amino acids: CASSGSSRNEQFF. In DNA, the CDR3 is TGTGCCAGCAGTGGCTCTAGTAGGAATGAGCAGTTCTTC. The complete variable domain, with remaining parts taken from reference TRBV2 and TRBJ2-1, reads EPEVTQTPSHQVTQMGQEVILRCVPISNHLYFYWYRQILGQKVEFLVSFYNNEISEKSEIFDDQFSVERPDGSNFTLKIRSTKLEDSAMYFCASSGSSRNEQFFGPGTRLTVL.

The J gene is TRBJ1-1, the V gene TRBV28; D gene ambiguous. This CDR3 region has 14 residues. Germline V gives CDR1 MDHEN, CDR2 SYDVKM. Trimming removed 2 bases from V and 4 bases from J, with 11 bases in between. The CDR3 loop reads CASSLGGPSTEAFF. The CDR3 DNA sequence: TGTGCCAGCAGTTTAGGCGGGCCGAGCACTGAAGCTTTCTTT. Full variable domain (rest looked up from reference TRBV28 and TRBJ1-1): DVKVTQSSRYLVKRTGEKVFLECVQDMDHENMFWYRQDPGLGLRLIYFSYDVKMKEKGDIPEGYSVSREKKERFSLILESASTNQTSMYLCASSLGGPSTEAFFGQGTRLTVV.

Details on this clone: Other nucleotide sequences from this sample produce the same CDR3. This chain connects TRBV20-1 to TRBJ2-5, with D possibly TRBD2 on 6 matching bases. The CDR3 length is 10 residues. The V and J ends lost 5 bases and 5 bases respectively, with 6 bases between them. Germline CDR1 reads DFQATT; CDR2 reads SNEGSKA (reference sequence). The CDR3 spells CSARGETQYF. CDR3 nucleotide sequence: TGCAGTGCTCGGGGGGAGACCCAGTACTTC.

The chain links TRBV9 to TRBJ2-3; maybe TRBD2 (6 bases). Trimming took off 3 bases at V and 2 bases at J, with 10 bases between the two ends. CDR1 is SGDLS, CDR2 YYNGEE, per germline. There are 14 residues in the CDR3. CDR3 loop: CASSGAGFTDTQYF. The CDR3 coding sequence is TGTGCCAGCAGCGGGGCGGGGTTCACAGATACGCAGTATTTT.

This clone has at least ten counts. The genes are TRBV27 and TRBJ1-2, with a tentative D call TRBD1 (6 bases). Looked up from germline, CDR1 is MNHEY and CDR2 is SMNVEV (reference sequence). This CDR3 contains 15 residues. Trimming took off 5 bases at V and 7 bases at J, with 20 bases between the two ends. The CDR3 DNA reads TGTGCCAGCAGTCCAGCGAATACAGGGATGGGTGGCTACACCTTC. Encoded protein: CASSPANTGMGGYTF.

The chain couples TRBV4-1 to TRBJ1-5; maybe TRBD1 (5 bases). The germline V gene has CDR1 MGHRA and CDR2 YSYEKL. The CDR3 spans 15 residues. Trimming shortened V by 1 base and J by 3 bases, and 10 bases separated the two germline ends. The CDR3 DNA reads as TGCGCCAGCAGCCAAGTGGGGCGGTACAATCAGCCCCAGCATTTT. Translated: CASSQVGRYNQPQHF.

J is TRBJ1-2 and V is TRBV29-1; D is unresolved. V was cut by 6 bases and J by 0 bases, with 8 bases left in between. Germline V gene data show CDR1 as SQVTM and CDR2 as ANQGSEA. CDR3 size: 12 residues. The CDR3 sequence is CSVTKANYGYTF. In DNA, the CDR3 is TGCAGCGTAACTAAAGCTAACTATGGCTACACCTTC. The full variable domain, with the rest looked up from reference TRBV29-1 and TRBJ1-2, is SAVISQKPSRDICQRGTSLTIQCQVDSQVTMMFWYRQQPGQSLTLIATANQGSEATYESGFVIDKFPISRPNLTFSTLTVSNMSPEDSSIYLCSVTKANYGYTFGSGTRLTVV.

The rearrangement links TRBV4-1 to TRBJ1-3; D unresolved. The CDR3 runs to 14 residues. Trimming removed 3 bases at V and 4 bases at J, with 10 bases between. CDR1 is MGHRA, CDR2 YSYEKL, per germline. The CDR3 here is CASSQAEIGNTIYF. The DNA of the CDR3 is TGCGCCAGCAGCCAGGCAGAGATCGGAAACACCATATATTTT.

The chain has TRBV27 and TRBJ1-5; maybe TRBD1 (6 bases). Per the germline V gene, CDR1 is MNHEY and CDR2 is SMNVEV (reference sequence). CDR3 length: 13 amino acids. Trimming left V 6 bases short and J 0 bases short, with 6 bases between. CDR3 nucleotides: TGTGCCAGCAGGGACAGTAGCAATCAGCCCCAGCATTTT. This translates into CASRDSSNQPQHF.

CDR3: CASSQDLLNTEAFF. DNA of the CDR3: TGCGCCAGCAGCCAAGATCTCCTAAACACTGAAGCTTTCTTT. The chain uses TRBV4-1 and TRBJ1-1; D remains unclear. Trimming removed 0 bases from V and 2 bases from J, with 7 bases in between. The CDR3 sequence is 14 residues long. Germline V lookup: CDR1 MGHRA, CDR2 YSYEKL.

This rearrangement joins TRBV15 to TRBJ1-2; D possibly corresponds to TRBD1 (6 bases). The CDR3 loop spans 16 amino acids. Germline V gene sequence: CDR1 LNHNV, CDR2 YYDKDF (reference sequence). V gave up 3 bases and J gave up 4 bases, with 18 bases separating them. CDR3 coding DNA: TGTGCCACCAGCAGGGGGACATTGGGGCGTAGCTATGGCTACACCTTC. Translation: CATSRGTLGRSYGYTF.

This chain links TRBV4-3 with TRBJ1-6; D unresolved. Trimming removed 0 bases at V and 5 bases at J, with 11 bases between. The CDR3 runs to 16 residues. Germline V gives CDR1 LGHNA, CDR2 YSLEER. The CDR3 bases are TGCGCCAGCAGCCAAGATGCGGGTAGGGATAATTCACCCCTCCACTTT. Amino acid sequence: CASSQDAGRDNSPLHF.

This clone occurred a few times. The V gene is TRBV29-1, the J gene TRBJ2-1; 11 bases match TRBD2. Germline-derived CDR1 and CDR2 are SQVTM and ANQGSEA. With V trimmed by 3 bases and J by 9 bases, 7 bases remained unmatched. The CDR3 runs to 14 residues. The chain's CDR3 is CSVEFLAGGVEQFF. CDR3 DNA sequence: TGCAGCGTTGAGTTCCTAGCGGGGGGTGTTGAGCAGTTCTTC.

Concerning this clone: At one end, the junction sequence differs from germline, possibly due to a read error. The rearrangement joins TRBV6-1 to TRBJ1-5; 7 positions match TRBD1. From germline, CDR1 is MNHNS and CDR2 SASEGT. This CDR3 comprises 13 residues. In DNA, the CDR3 is TGTGTCAGCAGTGGGACAGCTAATCAGCCCCAGCATTTT. Amino acids: CVSSGTANQPQHF.

The chain couples TRBV6-6 to TRBJ2-7; D is unresolved. The CDR3 runs 15 residues. Germline CDR1 MNHNY, CDR2 SVGAGI (reference sequence). The ends were cut back, 6 bases at V and 2 bases at J, with 17 bases in the middle. CDR3 region: CASSRLMGDAYEQYF. For the CDR3, the DNA is TGTGCCAGCAGCCGGCTCATGGGCGACGCCTACGAGCAGTACTTC.

V is TRBV28 and J is TRBJ2-5, with 10 positions matching TRBD1. V trimming: 2 bases; J trimming: 5 bases; junction bases outside the gene matches: 8. Germline values: CDR1 MDHEN, CDR2 SYDVKM. There are 16 residues in the CDR3. In DNA form, the CDR3 reads TGTGCCAGCAGTTTAGCCGGACAGGGGGTTACTGAGACCCAGTACTTC. Its translation is CASSLAGQGVTETQYF.

The chain combines TRBV28 with TRBJ2-7; D may be TRBD1 or TRBD2 (7 bases each). CDR1 and CDR2 (germline): MDHEN, SYDVKM. CDR3 size: 14 residues. The V and J ends lost 5 bases and 9 bases respectively, with 20 bases between them. The CDR3 region has the DNA TGTGCCAGCAGTCCAAGAAGACAGGGCGGGGGGCAGTACTTC. Its translation is CASSPRRQGGGQYF.

This clone was counted only a few times. The chain uses TRBV4-3 and TRBJ1-5; D gene ambiguous. Germline V lookup: CDR1 LGHNA, CDR2 YSLEER. This CDR3 is built from 14 residues. V lost 5 bases, J lost 4 bases, and 12 bases lay in between. CDR3 nucleotides: TGCGCCAGCAGCGCTCAAAGGCTTAATCAGCCCCAGCATTTT. Its protein is CASSAQRLNQPQHF.

V is TRBV5-4 and J is TRBJ2-5; D assignment may be TRBD1 or TRBD2 (5 bases each). V lost 1 base, J lost 5 bases, and 12 bases lay in between. The germline CDR1 and CDR2 sequences are SGHNT and YYREEE (reference sequence). The CDR3 spans 14 residues. In nucleotides, the CDR3 is TGTGCCAGCAGCTTGTACCGGGGCGGGGAGACCCAGTACTTC. The encoded protein is CASSLYRGGETQYF.